The clone carrying this T cell receptor (beta chain) was seen at least ten times. Its cognate antigen is unknown. Using RNA transcripts, the TCR beta CDR3 regions were amplified. The authors performed first-round RT-PCR with HTBI primers and then a second-round multiplex PCR. TCRdb itself ran the multiplex PCR reads through MiXCR, one entry per CDR3 protein. This sample has about 620,000 distinct CDR3 sequences, with about a fifth found just once. This sample was taken from a study of Graves' ophthalmopathy and Graves' hyperthyroidism. Hyperthyroidism patients, all newly diagnosed, had under 2 months' duration and ages of 18 to 65. Uncontrolled infections, pregnancy, lactation or other autoimmune diseases led to patient exclusion. General observations from the study: Distinction of ophthalmopathy from stable hyperthyroidism by a 13-signature model reached nearly 90% sensitivity and 81.08% specificity. The model achieved about 64% sensitivity and around 78% specificity for ophthalmopathy progression.

Germline V CDR1 and CDR2: KGHSH, LQKENI. Trimming took 1 base from V and 3 from J, leaving 12 bases between them. The CDR3 consists of 16 residues. The chain carries TRBV18 and TRBJ2-2; D may match TRBD1 or TRBD2 (6 bases each). The source of this sequence is a woman under 30 with stable Graves' hyperthyroidism. Some clones in this sample may be carry-over from other donors' samples. The sample was peripheral blood. The CDR3 region has the DNA TGTGCCAGCTCACCACGGTCAGGGGAGGACACCGGGGAGCTGTTTTTT. This gives the protein CASSPRSGEDTGELFF.